Shown below are 27 T cell receptor beta chains from a single sample sequenced in a study of T cells in Graves' hyperthyroidism and ophthalmopathy (dated by TCRdb to the late 2010s). Library preparation used multiplex PCR. Instrument used: Illumina HiSeq 2000. The TCR beta CDR3 regions were amplified from the RNA transcripts. The first round of RT-PCR for the TCR CDR3 was performed with the HTBI primer set and the Qiagen OneStep RT-PCR kit. Using fastp trimming at Q25 and MiXCR clonotype assembly, TCRdb reanalyzed the public sequencing data and kept in-frame beta chains. All rows with the same CDR3 protein become a single entry with the most common DNA and genes. The sample table records about 570,000 distinct CDR3 sequences; roughly 15% of these occur just once. The biggest ten clones account for about 14% of the sample. The sequencing sample was made of blood. The receptors were gathered from a woman between 40 and 55 years old with Graves' hyperthyroidism.

At least ten counts were recorded for this clonotype. The chain combines TRBV20-1 with TRBJ2-1; D is unresolved. The CDR3 totals 14 residues. CDR1 and CDR2 (germline): DFQATT, SNEGSKA (reference sequence). The V and J ends lost 3 bases and 3 bases respectively, with 12 bases between them. The DNA for the CDR3 is TGCAGTGCTAGCGTAGATACGGTCTACAATGAGCAGTTCTTC. Translation: CSASVDTVYNEQFF.

The gene calls are TRBV9 and TRBJ2-7, with a possible D match to TRBD1 (5 bases). Trimming left V 0 bases short and J 3 bases short, with 13 bases between. The CDR3 covers 15 residues. Looked up from germline, CDR1 is SGDLS and CDR2 is YYNGEE. The CDR3 sequence is CASSVGAAGNYEQYF. For the CDR3, the DNA is TGTGCCAGCAGCGTAGGGGCGGCAGGGAACTACGAGCAGTACTTC. The entire variable domain, with the rest obtained from reference TRBV9 and TRBJ2-7, is as follows: DSGVTQTPKHLITATGQRVTLRCSPRSGDLSVYWYQQSLDQGLQFLIQYYNGEERAKGNILERFSAQQFPDLHSELNLSSLELGDSALYFCASSVGAAGNYEQYFGPGTRLTVT.

The chain combines TRBV9 with TRBJ1-3, with a tentative D call TRBD1 (5 bases). V was cut by 3 bases and J by 0 bases, with 13 bases left in between. This CDR3 contains 16 residues. Per the germline V gene, CDR1 is SGDLS and CDR2 is YYNGEE. The CDR3 nucleotides are TGTGCCAGCAGCGCCAAGACAGAAAACTCTGGAAACACCATATATTTT. It encodes CASSAKTENSGNTIYF.

The chain employs TRBV20-1 and TRBJ2-3, with TRBD1 matching 8 bases. The CDR3 is 14 residues long. V was clipped by 6 bases and J by 4 bases; unmatched bases: 9. The germline gives CDR1 DFQATT, CDR2 SNEGSKA (reference sequence). CDR3 in amino acids: CSATGRGRADTQYF. Written as DNA, the CDR3 is TGCAGTGCGACCGGCAGGGGGCGCGCAGATACGCAGTATTTT.

The chain uses TRBV28 and TRBJ1-4; tentative D call: TRBD1 (5 bases). CDR3 length equals 13 residues. Per germline, CDR1 MDHEN and CDR2 SYDVKM. Trimming shortened V by 6 bases and J by 8 bases, and 13 bases separated the two germline ends. The CDR3 DNA reads TGTGCCAGCAGCCCTGGGGGGGGAGAAAAACTGTTTTTT. Protein: CASSPGGGEKLFF.

In this sample, this clonotype turned up many times. The V call is TRBV5-4, the J call TRBJ2-1; D is uncertain. The CDR3 contains 12 residues. The V end lost 6 bases, the J end lost 8 bases, and 12 bases lay between the germline ends. Germline V gene data show CDR1 as SGHNT and CDR2 as YYREEE (reference sequence). CDR3 nucleotide sequence: TGTGCCAGCACCAAAACCGGCGATGAGCAGTTCTTC. Protein product: CASTKTGDEQFF.

In its sample, this clonotype was seen many times. At one boundary the junction diverges from the germline segment, which might be a read error. The chain has TRBV7-3 and TRBJ2-3; tentatively, D is TRBD1 (6 bases). CDR3 length: 14 residues. Germline values: CDR1 SGHTA, CDR2 FQGTGA. The CDR3: CASSLTGSTDTQYF. As DNA, the CDR3 is TGTGCTAGCAGCCTTACAGGGTCCACAGATACGCAGTATTTT.

This clonotype was detected many times. At one end, the junction sequence differs from germline, possibly due to a read error. The genes are TRBV15 and TRBJ2-7, with 9 bases lining up with TRBD2. This CDR3 is 14 amino acids long. Germline V gene lookup returns CDR1 LNHNV and CDR2 YYDKDF (reference sequence). CDR3 protein: CATRRAGGSYEQYF. DNA of the CDR3: TGTGCCACCAGGAGAGCGGGAGGATCCTACGAGCAGTACTTC.

The chain employs TRBV5-1 and TRBJ2-1; TRBD1 matches 7 bases. This CDR3 comprises 13 residues. With 5 bases clipped from V and 6 bases from J, the junction kept 5 bases outside the gene matches. CDR1 is SGHRS and CDR2 is YFSETQ in the germline V gene. This CDR3 reads CASSSGGINEQFF. CDR3 nucleotide sequence: TGCGCCAGCAGTTCAGGGGGTATCAATGAGCAGTTCTTC.

This clonotype was found many times. The J gene is TRBJ2-7, the V gene TRBV28, with D possibly TRBD2 on 5 matching bases. V lost 1 base and J 2 bases, leaving 15 bases between the germline ends. The CDR3 length is 16 residues. Germline values: CDR1 MDHEN, CDR2 SYDVKM. CDR3 bases: TGTGCCAGCAGTTTATCCAGCGGCAATCGACCCTACGAGCAGTACTTC. This codes for CASSLSSGNRPYEQYF. Filled out from reference TRBV28 and TRBJ2-7, the complete variable domain reads DVKVTQSSRYLVKRTGEKVFLECVQDMDHENMFWYRQDPGLGLRLIYFSYDVKMKEKGDIPEGYSVSREKKERFSLILESASTNQTSMYLCASSLSSGNRPYEQYFGPGTRLTVT.

This clonotype was seen many times. The V gene is TRBV12-3 or TRBV12-4, the J gene TRBJ1-2, with 9 positions matching TRBD1. The trim removed 3 bases at V and 2 bases at J, leaving 4 bases unmatched. The CDR3 has 15 residues. The CDR3 loop reads CASSFGQGLNYGYTF. The CDR3 DNA reads as TGTGCCAGCAGTTTTGGACAGGGGCTAAACTATGGCTACACCTTC.

This clonotype was counted at least ten times. The rearrangement joins TRBV2 to TRBJ1-4; 8 bases align to TRBD1. This CDR3 is built from 15 residues. Germline V gene lookup returns CDR1 SNHLY and CDR2 FYNNEI. The V and J ends lost 6 bases and 3 bases, in that order; junction bases with no gene match: 6. CDR3 region: CASSMGTGANEKLFF. The DNA of the CDR3 is TGTGCCAGCAGCATGGGGACAGGCGCTAATGAAAAACTGTTTTTT.

This clonotype was found many times. CDR3 nucleotides: TGTGCCAGCAGCTTGAGGGCTGATCCCTACGAGCAGTACTTC. Translating gives CASSLRADPYEQYF. The gene calls are TRBV5-4 and TRBJ2-7; D call uncertain. Germline values: CDR1 SGHNT, CDR2 YYREEE (reference sequence). V was cut by 1 base and J by 2 bases, with 10 bases left in between. The CDR3 length is 14 residues.

This clonotype was seen many times. J is TRBJ2-5 and V is TRBV20-1, with D perhaps matching TRBD1 (6 bases). V was shortened by 3 bases and J by 2 bases, with 13 bases between the two germline ends. The CDR3 is 14 residues long. Germline CDR1 and CDR2: DFQATT and SNEGSKA (reference sequence). CDR3 sequence reads: CSASRGDIQETQYF. In DNA, the CDR3 is TGCAGTGCTAGCCGTGGGGACATACAAGAGACCCAGTACTTC.

This chain connects TRBV14 to TRBJ1-4; D not resolved. The CDR3 covers 13 residues. V was pared by 2 bases and J by 4 bases, with 5 bases between. The V gene's germline CDR1 is SGHDN and CDR2 FVKESK. CDR3 protein: CASSQIVNEKLFF. In DNA form, the CDR3 reads TGTGCCAGCAGCCAAATAGTTAATGAAAAACTGTTTTTT.

This clonotype was picked up many times. The CDR3 here is CASIPLRDRSTDTQYF. The CDR3, as DNA: TGTGCCAGCATCCCCCTGAGGGACCGATCCACAGATACGCAGTATTTT. The rearrangement uses TRBV28 and TRBJ2-3; either TRBD1 or TRBD2 may supply D (5 bases each). There are 16 residues in the CDR3. The V and J ends lost 7 bases and 2 bases respectively, with 19 bases between them. Germline V lookup: CDR1 MDHEN, CDR2 SYDVKM. The full variable domain, rest sourced from reference TRBV28 and TRBJ2-3, is DVKVTQSSRYLVKRTGEKVFLECVQDMDHENMFWYRQDPGLGLRLIYFSYDVKMKEKGDIPEGYSVSREKKERFSLILESASTNQTSMYLCASIPLRDRSTDTQYFGPGTRLTVL.

This clonotype was detected ten times or more. The chain links TRBV12-3 or TRBV12-4 to TRBJ2-7; 7 bases align to TRBD2. This CDR3 spans 14 amino acids. The trim removed 5 bases at V and 1 base at J, leaving 5 bases unmatched. The chain's CDR3 is CASSLLANSYEQYF. The CDR3 DNA reads TGTGCCAGCAGTCTACTAGCGAATTCCTACGAGCAGTACTTC.

The chain is built from TRBV10-3 and TRBJ2-3; D is undetermined. This CDR3 has 12 amino acids. Germline assignment: CDR1 ENHRY and CDR2 SYGVKD. Trimming took off 3 bases at V and 5 bases at J, with 6 bases between the two ends. The CDR3 protein is CAISDWEDTQYF. In DNA, the CDR3 is TGTGCCATCAGTGATTGGGAAGATACGCAGTATTTT.

The genes are TRBV4-1 and TRBJ2-7; D is perhaps TRBD1 (6 bases). Germline V CDR1 and CDR2: MGHRA, YSYEKL. V lost 0 bases, J lost 2 bases, and 17 bases lay in between. The CDR3 spans 17 residues. Here the CDR3 DNA reads TGCGCCAGCAGCCAAGATCCCCGGACAGCTGGACCCTACGAGCAGTACTTC. Amino acids: CASSQDPRTAGPYEQYF.

V usage is TRBV12-3 or TRBV12-4 and J usage is TRBJ2-1; 10 nucleotides align to TRBD1. This CDR3 has 15 residues. V was pared by 6 bases and J by 2 bases, with 4 bases of the junction left unmatched. CDR3 amino acids: CASRIGQGAYNEQFF. The CDR3, as DNA: TGTGCCAGCAGAATCGGACAGGGGGCCTACAATGAGCAGTTCTTC.

This clonotype showed up many times. This chain joins TRBV27 and TRBJ1-1; D is uncertain. Germline values: CDR1 MNHEY, CDR2 SMNVEV (reference sequence). The V end lost 2 bases, the J end lost 0 bases, and 7 bases lay between the germline ends. CDR3 size: 14 residues. CDR3 DNA sequence: TGTGCCAGCAGTTTAAGAAATATGAACACTGAAGCTTTCTTT. Translated: CASSLRNMNTEAFF.

This clonotype was counted between two and nine times. This rearrangement joins TRBV6-1 to TRBJ2-1; D is perhaps TRBD1 (6 bases). The V end lost 7 bases, the J end lost 7 bases, and 17 bases lay between the germline ends. Germline V lookup: CDR1 MNHNS, CDR2 SASEGT. The CDR3 spans 14 residues. The DNA of the CDR3 is TGTGCCAGCACTCCCTCTCAGGGGTTGAATGAGCAGTTCTTC. This gives the protein CASTPSQGLNEQFF.

This clonotype has a count of ten or more. The chain uses TRBV20-1 and TRBJ2-7, with 9 positions matching TRBD2. This CDR3 spans 17 amino acids. The germline V gene encodes CDR1 DFQATT and CDR2 SNEGSKA (reference sequence). Trimming at V came to 5 bases and at J to 3 bases, leaving 17 bases not matched to a gene. CDR3 region: CSAAGTGTTSGLYEQYF. The CDR3 coding sequence is TGCAGTGCTGCCGGGACGGGAACAACTAGCGGGCTCTACGAGCAGTACTTC.

The CDR3 nucleotides are TGCAGTGCTGTCCGGGAGCTATCAGATACGCAGTATTTT. The encoded protein is CSAVRELSDTQYF. The chain uses TRBV20-1 and TRBJ2-3; perhaps TRBD2 as D (6 bases). V lost 5 bases and J lost 4, with 13 bases in between. The CDR3 extends over 13 amino acids. Germline V CDR1 and CDR2: DFQATT, SNEGSKA (reference sequence).

This clonotype appeared many times. The chain employs TRBV28 and TRBJ2-7; perhaps D is TRBD1 or TRBD2 (5 bases each). Trimming took 6 bases from V and 0 from J, leaving 21 bases between them. CDR1 and CDR2 (germline): MDHEN, SYDVKM. The CDR3 is 17 amino acids. DNA of the CDR3: TGTGCCAGCAGCTCGATTGTCGGGGCCACGAGCTCCTACGAGCAGTACTTC. This encodes CASSSIVGATSSYEQYF.

This clonotype was detected a few times. The CDR3 spells CAWSSKGLYNNEKLFF. The CDR3 DNA reads as TGTGCCTGGAGTAGCAAGGGCCTTTATAATAATGAAAAACTGTTTTTT. V usage is TRBV30 and J usage is TRBJ1-4; unclear D gene. CDR1 and CDR2 (germline): GTSNPN, SVGIG (reference sequence). This CDR3 has 16 residues. V shed 2 bases and J shed 4 bases, with 17 bases lying between them.

This clonotype showed up many times. V and J are TRBV28 and TRBJ2-6; TRBD1 agrees at 9 bases. This CDR3 has 16 amino acids. The germline CDR1 and CDR2 sequences are MDHEN and SYDVKM. V was clipped by 4 bases and J by 3 bases; unmatched bases: 4. The CDR3 spells CASSSGQGYGANVLTF. The CDR3 DNA follows: TGTGCCAGCAGTTCCGGACAGGGGTATGGGGCCAACGTCCTGACTTTC.